Shown below are 10 T cell receptor beta chains from a single sample sequenced in a study of T-cell reconstitution after alpha-beta-depleted transplantation in children. During its preparation, the TCRbeta library received unique molecular identifiers. TCRdb recomputed calls from the PCR reads with MiXCR, one row per CDR3 protein. The table has more than 450,000 distinct CDR3 sequences, 18% seen once. The input for sequencing was PBMCs from the stem cell graft donor, taken from the stem cell graft. These receptor sequences come from a human donor who donated a stem cell graft to a child with acute lymphoblastic leukemia.

This clonotype came up a few times. The rearrangement joins TRBV11-2 to TRBJ1-1, with 7 bases aligning to TRBD1. This CDR3 has 15 amino acids. The J segment lost 3 bases and the V segment lost 5 bases, leaving 9 bases of the junction unmatched. Germline values: CDR1 SGHAT, CDR2 FQNNGV. CDR3 residues: CASSPFVTGDTEAFF. CDR3 DNA sequence: TGTGCCAGCAGCCCTTTCGTCACAGGGGACACTGAAGCTTTCTTT.

The gene calls are TRBV18 and TRBJ1-1; no reliable D call. Trimming took off 2 bases at V and 7 bases at J, with 5 bases between the two ends. The CDR3 runs 11 residues. From germline, CDR1 is KGHSH and CDR2 LQKENI. CDR3 amino acids: CASSPSGEAFF. The CDR3 DNA sequence: TGTGCCAGCTCACCATCGGGTGAAGCTTTCTTT.

The rearrangement uses TRBV20-1 and TRBJ2-3; TRBD2 agrees at 9 bases. The V segment lost 3 bases and the J segment 2 bases; nucleotides outside the gene matches: 6. The CDR3 sequence is 15 residues long. Per germline, CDR1 DFQATT and CDR2 SNEGSKA (reference sequence). The CDR3 region is CSASYTSGFTDTQYF. In nucleotides, the CDR3 is TGCAGTGCTAGCTACACTAGCGGGTTCACAGATACGCAGTATTTT.

The V call is TRBV3-1, the J call TRBJ2-7; TRBD2 matches at 10 bases. Per the germline V gene, CDR1 is LGHDT and CDR2 is YNNKEL (reference sequence). The CDR3 sequence is 16 residues long. V gave up 0 bases and J gave up 4 bases; unmatched junction bases: 6. The DNA of the CDR3 is TGTGCCAGCAGCCAAGATCAAACTAGCGGGACATACGAGCAGTACTTC. This translates into CASSQDQTSGTYEQYF.

This clonotype appeared many times. The genes are TRBV7-6 and TRBJ1-5; 11 bases are a match to TRBD1. The germline V gene encodes CDR1 SGHVS and CDR2 FNYEAQ. This CDR3 region has 15 residues. The V gene end was trimmed by 4 bases and the J gene end by 6 bases; junction bases not matched to a gene: 5. CDR3 protein: CASSSGTGGTQPQHF. The CDR3 coding sequence is TGTGCCAGCAGCTCCGGGACAGGGGGTACTCAGCCCCAGCATTTT.

This chain links TRBV20-1 with TRBJ2-3, with D tentatively TRBD1 (5 bases). The CDR3 is 13 residues long. The ends were cut back, 6 bases at V and 4 bases at J, with 14 bases in the middle. Germline V gives CDR1 DFQATT, CDR2 SNEGSKA (reference sequence). CDR3 sequence: CSAPRVFPDTQYF. CDR3 in DNA: TGCAGTGCCCCCAGGGTGTTCCCAGATACGCAGTATTTT.

This clonotype has only a few counts. The chain is built from TRBV7-2 and TRBJ1-4, with 8 bases that match TRBD1. Germline CDR1 is SGHTA and CDR2 is FQGNSA. V gave up 5 bases and J gave up 8 bases; unmatched junction bases: 10. The CDR3 loop spans 15 amino acids. CDR3: CASSVLWTGREKLFF. In DNA, the CDR3 is TGTGCCAGCAGCGTCCTTTGGACAGGGAGGGAAAAACTGTTTTTT.

This chain links TRBV5-1 with TRBJ1-2; 7 bases agree with TRBD1. The length of the CDR3 is 12 residues. V shed 5 bases and J 12 bases; nucleotides not matched to a gene: 10. Germline values: CDR1 SGHRS, CDR2 YFSETQ. For the CDR3, the DNA is TGCGCCAGCAGTTTCTCCGGGACAGCCGACACCTTC. Translation: CASSFSGTADTF.

This clonotype was detected only a few times. The CDR3 loop reads CASSLREWKTQYF. The CDR3 nucleotides are TGTGCCAGCAGTTTACGGGAGTGGAAGACCCAGTACTTC. V and J are TRBV12-3 or TRBV12-4 and TRBJ2-5, with D perhaps TRBD2 (6 bases). V lost 2 bases to trimming and J lost 6 bases, with 10 bases between them. The CDR3 runs 13 residues.

V gene TRBV12-3 or TRBV12-4 combines with J gene TRBJ2-2; TRBD2 aligns across 15 bases. Trimming removed 5 bases from V and 4 bases from J; junction bases left unmatched: 11. This CDR3 has 19 residues. CDR3 amino acids: CASSARPGTSGRLTGELFF. DNA for the CDR3: TGTGCCAGCAGTGCGCGACCCGGGACTAGCGGGAGGCTCACCGGGGAGCTGTTTTTT.